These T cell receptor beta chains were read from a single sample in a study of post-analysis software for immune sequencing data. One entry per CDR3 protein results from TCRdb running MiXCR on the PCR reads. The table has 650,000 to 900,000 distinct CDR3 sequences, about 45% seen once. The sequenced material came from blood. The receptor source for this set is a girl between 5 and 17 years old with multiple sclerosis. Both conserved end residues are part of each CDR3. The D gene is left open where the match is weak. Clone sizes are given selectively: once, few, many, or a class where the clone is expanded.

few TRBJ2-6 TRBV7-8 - CASSLYGPLSGANVLTF TGTGCCAGCAGCTTATACGGACCCCTATCTGGGGCCAACGTCCTGACTTTC
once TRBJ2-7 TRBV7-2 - CASSLGINPGYEQYF TGTGCCAGCAGCTTAGGTATCAACCCCGGCTACGAGCAGTACTTC
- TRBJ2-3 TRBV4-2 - CASSPVLGNTDTQYF TGTGCCAGCAGCCCCGTTCTGGGGAACACAGATACGCAGTATTTT
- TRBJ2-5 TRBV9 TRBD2 CASSVVPAGRQGAQYF TGTGCCAGCAGCGTAGTTCCAGCGGGGAGGCAAGGGGCCCAGTACTTC
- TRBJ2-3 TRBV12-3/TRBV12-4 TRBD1 CASSSKRGPRDTQYF TGTGCCAGCAGTTCAAAAAGGGGGCCGAGAGATACGCAGTATTTT
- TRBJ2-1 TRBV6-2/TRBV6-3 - CASSSPDSLGFSWAGYEQFF TGTGCCAGCAGTTCCCCCGACAGTTTAGGATTTAGCTGGGCAGGCTATGAGCAGTTCTTC
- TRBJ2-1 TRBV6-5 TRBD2 CASTGLAGGRNEQFF TGTGCCAGCACCGGACTAGCGGGAGGTCGGAATGAGCAGTTCTTC
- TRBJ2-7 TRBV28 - CASSPIPGYNEQYF TGTGCCAGCAGCCCCATTCCGGGCTACAATGAGCAGTACTTC
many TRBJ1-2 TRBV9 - CASSNPGAGAGYTF TGTGCCAGCAGCAATCCCGGGGCGGGCGCTGGCTACACCTTC
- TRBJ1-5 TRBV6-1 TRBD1 CASSDYRGGLQPQHF TGTGCCAGCAGTGATTATAGAGGGGGCCTTCAGCCCCAGCATTTT
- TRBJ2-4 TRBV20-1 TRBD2 CSARGWEGQEFPKNIQYF TGCAGTGCTAGAGGGTGGGAGGGCCAAGAGTTTCCCAAAAACATTCAGTACTTC
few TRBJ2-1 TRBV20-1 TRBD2 CSARLAGIPNEQFF TGCAGTGCTAGACTAGCGGGAATCCCTAATGAGCAGTTCTTC
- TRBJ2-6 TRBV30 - CAWNSGANVLTF TGTGCCTGGAACTCTGGGGCCAACGTCCTGACTTTC
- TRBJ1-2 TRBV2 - CASSASVLRNYGYTF TGTGCCAGCAGTGCGTCGGTTCTCAGGAACTATGGCTACACCTTC
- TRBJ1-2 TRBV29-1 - CSAGGYTF TGCAGTGCTGGCGGCTACACCTTC
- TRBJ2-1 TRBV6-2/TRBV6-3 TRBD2 CASRAGLGSDEQFF TGTGCCAGCAGGGCGGGACTAGGTTCCGATGAGCAGTTCTTC
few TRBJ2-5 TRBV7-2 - CASSPWSGQETQYF TGTGCCAGCAGCCCCTGGAGCGGCCAAGAGACCCAGTACTTC
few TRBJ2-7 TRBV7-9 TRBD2 CASSSHAPWTSDYEQYF TGTGCCAGCAGCTCTCACGCGCCCTGGACTAGCGACTACGAGCAGTACTTC
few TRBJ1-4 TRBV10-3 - CAISEGADTTNEKLFF TGTGCCATCAGTGAGGGGGCGGATACAACTAATGAAAAACTGTTTTTT
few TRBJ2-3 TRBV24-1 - CATSGGVSTDTQYF TGTGCCACCAGTGGAGGTGTGAGCACAGATACGCAGTATTTT
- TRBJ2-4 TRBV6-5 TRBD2 CASSYSGGSSEGFKNIQYF TGTGCCAGCAGTTACTCGGGGGGGAGCTCTGAGGGGTTTAAAAACATTCAGTACTTC
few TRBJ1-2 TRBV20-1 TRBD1 CSAQPGQGHGYTF TGCAGTGCGCAGCCGGGACAGGGGCATGGCTACACCTTC
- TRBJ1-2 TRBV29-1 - CSVVGGYGYTF TGCAGCGTTGTCGGCGGGTATGGCTACACCTTC
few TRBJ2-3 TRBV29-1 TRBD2 CSGRLAASTDTQYF TGCAGCGGCCGACTAGCGGCTAGCACAGATACGCAGTATTTT